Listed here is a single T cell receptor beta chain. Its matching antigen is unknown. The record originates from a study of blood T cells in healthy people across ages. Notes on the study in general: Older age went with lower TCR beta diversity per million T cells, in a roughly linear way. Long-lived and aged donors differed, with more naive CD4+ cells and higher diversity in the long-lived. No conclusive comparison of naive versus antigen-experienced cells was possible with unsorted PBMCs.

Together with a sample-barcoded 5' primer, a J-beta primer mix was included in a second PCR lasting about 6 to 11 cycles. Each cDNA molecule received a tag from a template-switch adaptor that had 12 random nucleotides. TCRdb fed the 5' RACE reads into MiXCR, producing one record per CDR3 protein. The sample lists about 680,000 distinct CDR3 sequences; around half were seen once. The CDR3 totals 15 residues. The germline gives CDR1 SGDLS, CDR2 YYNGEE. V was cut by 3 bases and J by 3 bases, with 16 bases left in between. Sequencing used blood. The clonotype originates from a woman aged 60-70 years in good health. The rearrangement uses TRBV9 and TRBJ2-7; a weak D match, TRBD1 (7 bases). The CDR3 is CASSDRGDSYYEQYF. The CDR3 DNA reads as TGTGCCAGCAGCGATAGGGGGGACAGTTACTACGAGCAGTACTTC.